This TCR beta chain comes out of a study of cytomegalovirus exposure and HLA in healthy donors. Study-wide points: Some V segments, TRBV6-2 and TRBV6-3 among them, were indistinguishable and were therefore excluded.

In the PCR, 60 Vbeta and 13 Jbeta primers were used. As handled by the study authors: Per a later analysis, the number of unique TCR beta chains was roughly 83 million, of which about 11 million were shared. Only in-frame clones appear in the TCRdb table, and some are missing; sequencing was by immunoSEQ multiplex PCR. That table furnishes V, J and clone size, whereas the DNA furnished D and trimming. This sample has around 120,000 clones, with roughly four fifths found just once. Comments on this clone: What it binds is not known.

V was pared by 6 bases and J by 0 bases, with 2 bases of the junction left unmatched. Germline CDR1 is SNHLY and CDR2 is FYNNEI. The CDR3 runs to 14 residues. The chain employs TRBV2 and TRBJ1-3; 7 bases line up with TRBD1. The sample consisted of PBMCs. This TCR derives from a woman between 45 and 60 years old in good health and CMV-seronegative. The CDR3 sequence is CASRDRISGNTIYF. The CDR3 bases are TGTGCCAGCAGGGACAGGATCTCTGGAAACACCATATATTTT.